This TCR beta chain was identified during a study of siplizumab effects on memory and regulatory T cells. Germline V lookup: CDR1 SGHKS, CDR2 YYEKEE (reference sequence). CDR3 length equals 13 residues. J lost 3 bases, V lost 3 bases, and 2 bases had no gene match. Details on this clone: The antigen remains unidentified.

Here immunoSEQ multiplex PCR was the method, and the copy in TCRdb shows in-frame clones only, minus some. The sample records around 100,000 clones, roughly nine tenths being singletons. Study outcomes and limitations: Contribution to the alloresponse seemed major for naive T cells, which also seemed more diverse than memory cells.

This sequence joins TRBV5-5 and TRBJ2-7; TRBD1 matches 8 bases. The sample taken for sequencing was CD4+ T cells sorted from blood. The TCR comes from a human donor in good health. This chain's CDR3 is CASSSTGGYEQYF. CDR3 bases: TGTGCCAGCAGCTCAACAGGGGGCTACGAGCAGTACTTC. Full variable domain (rest looked up from reference TRBV5-5 and TRBJ2-7): DAGVTQSPTHLIKTRGQQVTLRCSPISGHKSVSWYQQVLGQGPQFIFQYYEKEERGRGNFPDRFSARQFPNYSSELNVNALLLGDSALYLCASSSTGGYEQYFGPGTRLTVT.